This is a list of T cell receptor beta chains from one sample in a study of CD8 T cells in Susac syndrome. TCRdb ran MiXCR on the immunoSEQ multiplex PCR reads and lists one entry per CDR3 protein. The profile covers about 69,000 distinct CDR3 sequences, with 95% appearing a single time and over 0.2% taken by the ten largest. Sequencing was performed on CD8+ T cells from PBMCs. Source of these receptors: a human donor in good health. CDR3s leave out the opening cysteine and the closing phenylalanine or tryptophan. Rows may omit the clone size; those that give it use once, few, many or a size class.

clone_size v_call cdr3_aa
- TRBV5-1 ASSLAGRRDEAF
- TRBV7-9 ASSPGGADTEAF
- TRBV7-3 ASSSTGQGHSPLH
- TRBV4-1 ASSTQWAGSSYEQY
- TRBV4-3 ASSQDRAGSMSTEAF
- TRBV4-1 ASSQDTLAGEETQY
- TRBV10-3 AITLKSSGNTIY
- TRBV5-1 ASSLGRGGTYNEQF
- TRBV7-8 ASSLGVGLYEQY
- TRBV20-1 SATGEPQETQY
- TRBV4-3 ASSQDRSGGSPLH
- TRBV5-6 ASSLVGTSGDNEQF
- TRBV29-1 SGQQINYGYT
- TRBV27 ASILLQVRGQASYNEQF
- TRBV25-1 ASSEWGAVSNEQF
- TRBV12-3/TRBV12-4 ASSFGGNTEAF
- TRBV7-9 ASSPYTPSAETQY
- TRBV20-1 SARVQGKDTQY
- TRBV4-2 ASSQRQGALNTEAF
- TRBV13 ASSPQGSYEQY
- TRBV28 ASSDNDRDYSPLH
- TRBV29-1 SVVGGRFYGYT
once TRBV2 ASKDSMEPQH
- TRBV13 ASSHRDRENTGELF
- TRBV28 ASSPQRFQETQY
- TRBV20-1 SARDLSGLTGELF
- TRBV6-5 ASSRTGTYEQY
once TRBV7-3 ASSRTGTEAF
- TRBV12-3/TRBV12-4 ASRGLAKNIQY
- TRBV7-2 ASSLTGLASDTQY
- TRBV4-2 ASSQDGSEDEQF
- TRBV7-9 ASSLGPGGWPQH
- TRBV19 ASSIVPGSGETQY
- TRBV9 ASSSLGGAYNEQF
- TRBV12-3/TRBV12-4 ASSPGQGSYNEQF
- TRBV10-3 AISGQGAVNIQY
once TRBV10-3 ASTADISGFGYEQY
- TRBV1 TNIGSLVEWTNEKLF
- TRBV27 ASSYQALNTEAF
- TRBV20-1 SAPAHQYNEQF
- TRBV5-4 ASSSWTSSSEQY
- TRBV4-1 ASSHGTGVAGELF
once TRBV29-1 SVEGRDVRQETQY
- TRBV19 ATRGGTWDEKLF
- TRBV9 ASSVEAQLADTQY
- TRBV7-3 ASSPLGGGLNEQF
- TRBV13 ASSFSLGGSKNIQY